This is a list of T cell receptor beta chains from one sample in a study of T cells in localized non-small cell lung cancer. The repertoire was sequenced with immunoSEQ multiplex PCR; TCRdb's copy has only in-frame clones and lacks some. The data contain about 77,000 clones, 88% of them singletons. Sequenced material: peripheral blood, taken before any cancer treatment. Receptors were obtained from a woman aged 35 to 70 with stage I squamous cell lung carcinoma. Each CDR3 is given with its conserved first and last residue. D genes are given only for firm matches. Only some rows state a clone size, as once, few, many or a class for expanded clones.

>TRBV4-1|TRBJ1-4|.|.
TGCGCCAGCAGCCAAGACAGGGTTAAGAATGAAAAACTGTTTTTT
CASSQDRVKNEKLFF
>TRBV19|TRBJ1-2|.|TRBD1
TGTGCCAGTAGTCCCCAGCCCGGACAGGGAAACTATGGCTACACCTTC
CASSPQPGQGNYGYTF
>TRBV19|TRBJ1-6|few|.
TGTGCCAGTAATGAGGGGTGGTCACCCCTCCACTTT
CASNEGWSPLHF
>TRBV7-3|TRBJ2-3|.|TRBD1
TGTGCCAGCAGCTTAGACAGGGGGCTGGCAGATACGCAGTATTTT
CASSLDRGLADTQYF
>TRBV19|TRBJ2-1|once|TRBD1
TGTGCCAGTAGTACCTCTTGGACAGGGAACAATGAGCAGTTCTTC
CASSTSWTGNNEQFF
>TRBV7-8|TRBJ2-3|.|.
TGTGCCAGCAGCCGGTTGCAGTTCGGCACAGATACGCAGTATTTT
CASSRLQFGTDTQYF
>TRBV19|TRBJ2-5|.|.
TGTGCCAGTAGGACCTGGAGGACAGAGTACCAAGAGACCCAGTACTTC
CASRTWRTEYQETQYF
>TRBV27|TRBJ1-2|.|.
TGTGCCAGCAGTTTCAAGGGCGGAGGGAACTATGGCTACACCTTC
CASSFKGGGNYGYTF
>TRBV5-1|TRBJ1-1|.|.
TGCGCCAGCACCATCACGACGCCCGGGGCGGAGACTGAAGCTTTCTTT
CASTITTPGAETEAFF
>TRBV5-1|TRBJ1-4|.|.
TGCGCCAGCAGCTTTGGGGGTTCTAATGAAAAACTGTTTTTT
CASSFGGSNEKLFF
>TRBV27|TRBJ2-5|.|.
TGTGCCAGCAGTTTATTTGGCAGGGAAGAGACCCAGTACTTC
CASSLFGREETQYF
>TRBV5-8|TRBJ2-5|.|.
TGTGCCAGCAGCCCGTCGGGGAACAGGGAAGAGACCCAGTACTTC
CASSPSGNREETQYF
>TRBV11-2|TRBJ1-5|once|TRBD1
TGTGCCAGCAGCCTCGGACAGGGCAATCAGCCCCAGCATTTT
CASSLGQGNQPQHF
>TRBV5-6|TRBJ1-2|.|TRBD1
TGTGCCAGCGGGCGACGGGACAGGGGGGCGGGCTACACCTTC
CASGRRDRGAGYTF
>TRBV18|TRBJ2-1|.|.
TGTGCCAGCTCACCACCGAGGTCCCTCAATGAGCAGTTCTTC
CASSPPRSLNEQFF
>TRBV5-4|TRBJ2-7|few|.
TGTGCCAGCAGCTTGGCCGCGGGGGCGGGGTACGAGCAGTACTTC
CASSLAAGAGYEQYF
>TRBV7-2|TRBJ1-4|.|TRBD1
TGTGCCAGCAGCTACTCGGGACAGAGGAGTGAAAAACTGTTTTTT
CASSYSGQRSEKLFF
>TRBV6-5|TRBJ1-2|.|TRBD1
TGTGCCAGCAGTTACGGGACAGGGACTGGTGGCTACACCTTC
CASSYGTGTGGYTF
>TRBV30|TRBJ1-1|.|.
TGTGCCTGGAGTGTCGAATCAGGGGCTTTCTTT
CAWSVESGAFF
>TRBV4-2|TRBJ1-5|.|.
TGTGCCAGCAGCCAAGACTGGGGATCTCAGCCCCAGCATTTT
CASSQDWGSQPQHF
>TRBV7-8|TRBJ1-1|.|.
TGTGCCAGCACCAACCGGGACGCGAACACTGAAGCTTTCTTT
CASTNRDANTEAFF
>TRBV19|TRBJ2-6|.|.
TGTGCCAGTGGGGGCCCCCTGACTTTC
CASGGPLTF
>TRBV7-9|TRBJ1-1|.|.
TGTGCCAGCAGCTTAGGGACGGCGAACACTGAAGCTTTCTTT
CASSLGTANTEAFF
>TRBV6-5|TRBJ1-2|.|TRBD1
TGTGCCAGCAGTCAGGGGGCTGGCTACACCTTC
CASSQGAGYTF
>TRBV19|TRBJ1-1|.|.
TGTGCCACGGGGACGAGCATGAACACTGAAGCTTTCTTT
CATGTSMNTEAFF
>TRBV6-5|TRBJ1-1|once|TRBD1
TGTGCCAGCAGGAGACAGGGGAGATCCACTGAAGCTTTCTTT
CASRRQGRSTEAFF
>TRBV19|TRBJ2-5|.|TRBD2
TGTGCCAGTAGTACTAGCGGGGGGTATGAGACCCAGTACTTC
CASSTSGGYETQYF
>TRBV5-6|TRBJ2-3|.|.
TGTGCCAGCAGCTTGGCTATGGGGGTTTCGGATACGCAGTATTTT
CASSLAMGVSDTQYF
>TRBV5-4|TRBJ2-7|.|TRBD1
TGTGCCAGCAGCTGGGGACAGGAACTCTACGAGCAGTACTTC
CASSWGQELYEQYF
>TRBV11-3|TRBJ1-1|.|.
TGTGCCAGCAGCTCAGACGGCGCGGTGGCTTTCTTT
CASSSDGAVAFF
>TRBV29-1|TRBJ2-5|.|.
TGCAGCGCCACTTCCCCCCGTTGGACAGACCAAGAGACCCAGTACTTC
CSATSPRWTDQETQYF
>TRBV10-3|TRBJ1-1|.|.
TGTGCCATCAGTGCGTCGACAGTGAACACTGAAGCTTTCTTT
CAISASTVNTEAFF
>TRBV7-2|TRBJ1-3|once|.
TGTGCCAGCAGCTTAGTACTAGGAAACACCATATATTTT
CASSLVLGNTIYF
>TRBV28|TRBJ1-2|once|.
TGTGCCAGCCTCGGAGAGGGCCGGGGTGGCTACACCTTC
CASLGEGRGGYTF
>TRBV29-1|TRBJ2-3|.|.
TGCAGCGTTGACTCGACGAGGGGGAACACAGATACGCAGTATTTT
CSVDSTRGNTDTQYF
>TRBV6-6|TRBJ2-7|.|.
TGTGCCAGCAGTTACTGGACGGAAGGGTACGAGCAGTACTTC
CASSYWTEGYEQYF
>TRBV19|TRBJ1-5|.|.
TGTGCCTCCTCCTTCACAGGGAGTAAGCAGCCCCAGCATTTT
CASSFTGSKQPQHF
>TRBV29-1|TRBJ1-2|.|.
TGCAGCGCCTACAGCGCAGTCGGCTACACCTTC
CSAYSAVGYTF
>TRBV27|TRBJ1-6|.|.
TGTGCCAGCAGTTTGGACAGATTCTCCTATAATTCACCCCTCCACTTT
CASSLDRFSYNSPLHF
>TRBV6-6|TRBJ1-2|.|.
TGTGCCAGCAGTTACGGGTCAGACTATGGCTACACCTTC
CASSYGSDYGYTF
>TRBV5-1|TRBJ2-5|.|TRBD2
TGCGCCAGCAGCTTGGAACTAGCGGGGAGGGAGACCCAGTACTTC
CASSLELAGRETQYF
>TRBV4-2|TRBJ1-2|.|.
TGTGCCAGCAGCCCCGCATCGGGCAGGGAAGGCTATGGCTACACCTTC
CASSPASGREGYGYTF
>TRBV7-2|TRBJ2-7|.|.
TGTGCCAGCAGCCCAGGACCCGAGGTTGTGACACCTTCCTACGAGCAGTACTTC
CASSPGPEVVTPSYEQYF
>TRBV27|TRBJ1-1|.|TRBD1
TGTGCCAGCAGTTCTTACCCCGGGACAGGGGAAGCTTTCTTT
CASSSYPGTGEAFF
>TRBV30|TRBJ1-1|.|.
TGTGCCTGGTCCCGACCCCCTAGACGAGAAGCTTTCTTT
CAWSRPPRREAFF
>TRBV5-5|TRBJ1-1|.|.
TGTGCCAGCAGCTTGGTCGCTCAGGTCATGAACACTGAAGCTTTCTTT
CASSLVAQVMNTEAFF
>TRBV5-1|TRBJ2-3|.|TRBD2
TGCGCCAGCGGGGCCGGGACTAGTGAGGCAGATACGCAGTATTTT
CASGAGTSEADTQYF
>TRBV5-1|TRBJ1-2|.|.
TGCGCCAGCAGCTTGGAGCCAGGGCAAGGCTACACCTTC
CASSLEPGQGYTF
>TRBV5-4|TRBJ2-3|.|.
TGTGCCAGCAGCTTGGGGGGTTACACAGATACGCAGTATTTT
CASSLGGYTDTQYF
>TRBV18|TRBJ2-2|once|.
TGTGCCAGCTCACCTGGGACGGGGAACACCGGGGAGCTGTTTTTT
CASSPGTGNTGELFF
>TRBV7-9|TRBJ1-3|.|.
TGTGCCAGCAGAACAGACAGGAGTGGAAACACCATATATTTT
CASRTDRSGNTIYF
>TRBV14|TRBJ2-1|.|TRBD2
TGTGCCAGCAGCTCCCGGGGGGGCAGCGAGCAGTTCTTC
CASSSRGGSEQFF
>TRBV2|TRBJ1-4|.|TRBD1
TGTGCCAGCAGTTCTCGACTTCCGGGACAGACTAATGAAAAACTGTTTTTT
CASSSRLPGQTNEKLFF
>TRBV7-2|TRBJ1-2|.|.
TGTGCCAGCAGCATCGGGTCCAACTATGGCTACACCTTC
CASSIGSNYGYTF
>TRBV11-2|TRBJ2-7|.|.
TGTGCCAGCAGCTTAGACTTCTACGAGCAGTACTTC
CASSLDFYEQYF